This T cell receptor (beta chain) comes out of a study of shared clonotypes between healthy human individuals. Study-level findings and limits: Despite large depth, sorted-subset datasets appeared incompletely sequenced.

Sequencing used immunoSEQ multiplex PCR; TCRdb keeps in-frame clones, though not all of them. In the table there are some 1.5 million clones, around 95% of which are singletons. The split of CD4+ cells yielded CD45RA+ naive and CD45RA-negative memory subsets. As to this clone: No antigen is known for it.

Per germline, CDR1 MNHNY and CDR2 SVGAGI (reference sequence). The CDR3 has 16 amino acids. The V end was cut by 5 bases, the J end by 3 bases, with 17 bases between. The chain has TRBV6-6 and TRBJ1-5; no clear D gene. This TCR came from a man aged 30 to 39 in good health. Sequenced sample: naive CD4+ T cells sorted from blood. Subset specified: CD45RA+ positively selected. The CDR3 DNA sequence: TGTGCCAGCAGTGCCCTGGAGGGAGGTTCCAATCAGCCCCAGCATTTT. It yields the protein CASSALEGGSNQPQHF.